Below are 17 T cell receptor beta chains sequenced from a single sample in a study of CD4 and CD8 cells across lung adenocarcinoma regions. Each CDR3 protein is one row after TCRdb ran MiXCR on the PCR reads. The table records around 20,000 distinct CDR3 sequences, roughly 50% of them present only once. Sequenced material: CD4+ T cells from the margin of a lung tumor. The receptors were gathered from a male donor with lung adenocarcinoma. The CD4 and CD8 labels of this study may be unreliable.

This clonotype occurred many times. V usage is TRBV10-2 and J usage is TRBJ1-1; no definite D call. With 4 bases removed from V and 4 bases from J, the gap between germline ends came to 4 bases. The CDR3 extends over 11 amino acids. The V gene's germline CDR1 is WSHSY and CDR2 SAAADI. The CDR3 loop is CASSGVTEAFF. The CDR3 coding sequence is TGCGCCAGCAGTGGGGTCACTGAAGCTTTCTTT.

In this sample, this clonotype turned up many times. This chain connects TRBV3-1 to TRBJ2-5; D is unresolved. V lost 2 bases and J 7 bases, leaving 8 bases between the germline ends. The CDR3 loop spans 12 amino acids. CDR1 and CDR2 (germline): LGHDT, YNNKEL (reference sequence). DNA for the CDR3: TGTGCCAGCAGCCAATTTGCAGGGACCCAGTACTTC. This translates into CASSQFAGTQYF.

This clonotype was counted ten times or more. The chain has TRBV6-1 and TRBJ2-5; no definite D call. The J call may be in error: the DNA end matches TRBJ2-7 better. This CDR3 contains 14 residues. In germline, CDR1 is MNHNS, CDR2 SASEGT. CDR3 protein: CASSGPGVSDEQYF. CDR3 nucleotide sequence: TGTGCCAGCAGTGGCCCTGGGGTGAGCGACGAGCAGTACTTC.

This clonotype was seen repeatedly, ten times or more. The chain has TRBV12-3 or TRBV12-4 and TRBJ2-5, with 8 bases matching TRBD2. This CDR3 comprises 14 residues. J gave up 5 bases and V 6 bases, and 8 bases lay outside the gene matches. CDR3 protein: CASSRRGGGETQYF. The DNA for the CDR3 is TGTGCCAGCAGCCGTCGGGGGGGTGGGGAGACCCAGTACTTC.

The V and J genes are TRBV6-1 and TRBJ2-5; 7 nucleotides align to TRBD1. The assigned J gene may be wrong: the sequence end matches TRBJ2-7 better. CDR3 length: 13 residues. The germline gives CDR1 MNHNS, CDR2 SASEGT. The CDR3: CASRGTVGYEQYF. The CDR3 DNA sequence: TGTGCCAGCAGAGGGACAGTCGGATACGAGCAGTACTTC.

The chain has TRBV6-1 and TRBJ2-5; 7 bases line up with TRBD1. V dropped 4 bases and J dropped 2; count of bases not matched to a gene: 1. Germline V gene lookup returns CDR1 MNHNS and CDR2 SASEGT. The CDR3 length is 13 residues. The CDR3 reads CASSAQGQETQYF. CDR3 nucleotides: TGTGCCAGCAGTGCACAGGGGCAAGAGACCCAGTACTTC.

This clonotype was found many times. The CDR3 DNA is TGTGCCAGCAGTCAGGGGACGGGTGGCTACACCTTC. Its translation: CASSQGTGGYTF. The chain employs TRBV6-1 and TRBJ1-2; D might be TRBD1 (6 bases). Germline V gene data show CDR1 as MNHNS and CDR2 as SASEGT. The CDR3 extends over 12 amino acids. Trimming removed 5 bases from V and 7 bases from J, with 11 bases in between.

This clonotype has at least ten counts. The CDR3 nucleotides read TGTGCCAGCAGTGATCCAGGGGCTAACTATGGCTACACCTTC. Its protein product is CASSDPGANYGYTF. The rearrangement joins TRBV25-1 to TRBJ1-2; possible D gene TRBD1, 6 bases. Germline loops: CDR1 MGHDK, CDR2 SYGVNS. This CDR3 spans 14 amino acids. V dropped 3 bases and J dropped 0 bases, with 8 bases sitting between them.

This sequence joins TRBV10-2 and TRBJ1-1; 7 bases agree with TRBD1. There are 14 residues in the CDR3. V trimming: 0 bases; J trimming: 5 bases; junction bases outside the gene matches: 3. The germline V gene encodes CDR1 WSHSY and CDR2 SAAADI. CDR3 sequence (DNA): TGCGCCAGCAGTGAGTCGACAGGGAGTACTGAAGCTTTCTTT. Translated: CASSESTGSTEAFF.

DNA for the CDR3: TGTGCCAGCAGTGTCGCAGGGTCCAACTATGGCTACACCTTC. Translation gives CASSVAGSNYGYTF. V is TRBV25-1 and J is TRBJ1-2, with D perhaps TRBD1 (5 bases). The germline V gene encodes CDR1 MGHDK and CDR2 SYGVNS. V lost 4 bases and J lost 2, with 11 bases in between. This CDR3 is 14 amino acids long.

J is TRBJ2-1 and V is TRBV6-5; 9 bases agree with TRBD1. Germline values: CDR1 MNHEY, CDR2 SVGAGI. This CDR3 contains 17 residues. With V trimmed by 7 bases and J by 3 bases, 13 bases remained unmatched. The CDR3 here is CASILRVGTGNYNEQFF. The CDR3 nucleotides are TGTGCCAGCATTTTAAGGGTAGGGACAGGGAACTACAATGAGCAGTTCTTC.

This rearrangement joins TRBV6-5 to TRBJ1-1; the match to TRBD1 covers 10 bases. The CDR3 has 15 residues. Trimming cost V 3 bases and J 6 bases; bases outside gene matches: 7. From germline, CDR1 is MNHEY and CDR2 SVGAGI. The CDR3, as DNA: TGTGCCAGCAGTTATGCGGGACAGGGGAGGGCTGAAGCTTTCTTT. Its translation is CASSYAGQGRAEAFF.

The genes are TRBV10-2 and TRBJ2-5; D is perhaps TRBD2 (7 bases). Germline V gene lookup returns CDR1 WSHSY and CDR2 SAAADI. This CDR3 is 14 amino acids long. CDR3 sequence: CAGHGGRGPDTQYF. Here the CDR3 DNA reads TGCGCGGGCCACGGGGGGCGTGGCCCAGATACGCAGTACTTC.

The gene calls are TRBV12-3 or TRBV12-4 and TRBJ2-1; tentatively, D is TRBD2 (7 bases). V lost 8 bases to trimming and J lost 4 bases, with 18 bases between them. This CDR3 comprises 15 residues. The CDR3, as DNA: TGTGCCAGCTCTCATCGGGGGGCTAAATACAATGAGCAGTTCTTC. It codes for CASSHRGAKYNEQFF.

The V and J genes are TRBV27 and TRBJ2-3, with D maybe TRBD2 (5 bases). The end of the DNA is better explained by TRBJ2-7, so the J call may be wrong. CDR3 size: 17 residues. Germline lookup yields CDR1 MNHEY and CDR2 SMNVEV (reference sequence). In nucleotides, the CDR3 is TGTGCCAGCAGTGCGGGCCGCGTGGCTCGTGGCACAGATACGCAGTACTTC. Its protein product is CASSAGRVARGTDTQYF.

This sequence joins TRBV10-2 and TRBJ2-2; no clear D gene. Trimming shortened V by 8 bases and J by 2 bases, and 12 bases separated the two germline ends. CDR1 is WSHSY, CDR2 SAAADI, per germline. The CDR3 is made up of 14 amino acids. The CDR3 sequence: CASVRERNTGELFF. The CDR3 DNA reads as TGCGCCAGCGTCCGAGAAAGAAACACCGGGGAGCTGTTTTTT.

The chain has TRBV9 and TRBJ2-5; D gene unclear. CDR3 length: 15 residues. CDR1 SGDLS and CDR2 YYNGEE come from the germline V gene. Trimming pared 1 base from V and 5 bases from J, leaving 15 bases between. CDR3 sequence: CASSVRGERWETQYF. The CDR3 nucleotides read TGTGCCAGCAGCGTAAGAGGCGAGCGTTGGGAGACCCAGTACTTC.